This TCR beta chain was captured in a study of T cells in Graves' hyperthyroidism and ophthalmopathy. Researchers amplified the TCR beta CDR3 regions from RNA transcripts. First-round RT-PCR of the TCR CDR3 relied on the HTBI primer set. TCRdb independently ran MiXCR on the multiplex PCR reads; one entry per CDR3 protein. This table has about 640,000 distinct CDR3 sequences, about 15% appearing once. This clonotype was seen ten or more times. The CDR3 runs 14 residues. Trimming cost V 4 bases and J 5 bases; bases outside gene matches: 6. Germline CDR1 and CDR2: SGHAT and FQNNGV. Uncontrolled infection, other autoimmune disease, pregnancy or lactation excluded patients. Clinical symptoms, serum thyroxine and TRAb, thyroid ultrasound and orbital computed tomography together formed the diagnostic basis.

V usage is TRBV11-2 and J usage is TRBJ1-2; 8 bases agree with TRBD1. The sample was blood. The receptor's source is a woman aged 45-59 years with Graves' ophthalmopathy. CDR3 sequence (DNA): TGTGCCAGCAGCTCGACAGGGGAGGGGTATGGCTACACCTTC. Translation gives CASSSTGEGYGYTF.